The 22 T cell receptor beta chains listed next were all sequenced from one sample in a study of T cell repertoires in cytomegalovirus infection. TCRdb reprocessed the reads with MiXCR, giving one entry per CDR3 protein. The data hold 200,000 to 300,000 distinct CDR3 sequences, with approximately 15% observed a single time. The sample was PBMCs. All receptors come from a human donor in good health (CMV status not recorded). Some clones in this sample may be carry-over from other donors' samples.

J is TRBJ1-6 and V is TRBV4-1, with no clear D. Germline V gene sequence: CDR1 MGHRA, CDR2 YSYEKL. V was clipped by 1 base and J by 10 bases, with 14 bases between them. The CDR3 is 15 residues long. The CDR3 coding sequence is TGCGCCAGCAGCCAAGGATCGTCATCCAAATCACCCCTCCACTTT. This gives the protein CASSQGSSSKSPLHF.

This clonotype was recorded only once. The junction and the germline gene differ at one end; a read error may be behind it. CDR3 loop: CTISPSSNGYTF. For the CDR3, the DNA is TGTACCATCAGTCCATCTTCTAATGGCTACACCTTC. The chain has TRBV10-3 and TRBJ1-2; no clear D gene. CDR1 is ENHRY and CDR2 is SYGVKD in the germline V gene. This CDR3 region has 12 residues.

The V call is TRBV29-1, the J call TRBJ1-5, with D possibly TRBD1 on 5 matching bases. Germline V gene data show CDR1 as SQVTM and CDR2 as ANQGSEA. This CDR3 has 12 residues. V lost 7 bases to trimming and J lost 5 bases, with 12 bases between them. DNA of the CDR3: TGCAGCGCTACCGACAGCGATCAGCCCCAGCATTTT. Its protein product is CSATDSDQPQHF.

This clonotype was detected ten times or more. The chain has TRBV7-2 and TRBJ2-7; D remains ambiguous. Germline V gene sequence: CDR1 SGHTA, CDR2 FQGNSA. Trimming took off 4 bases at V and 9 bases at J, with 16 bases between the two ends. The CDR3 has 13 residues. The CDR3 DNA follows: TGTGCCAGCAGCTCTGTGGACCGTTCGGGGCAGTACTTC. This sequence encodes CASSSVDRSGQYF.

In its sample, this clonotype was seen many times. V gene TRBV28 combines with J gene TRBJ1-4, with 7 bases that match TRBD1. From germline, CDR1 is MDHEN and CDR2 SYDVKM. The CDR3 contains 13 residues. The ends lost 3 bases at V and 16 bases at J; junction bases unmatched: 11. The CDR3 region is CASSLEWDSRQFF. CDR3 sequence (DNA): TGTGCCAGCAGTTTGGAGTGGGACAGCCGTCAGTTTTTT.

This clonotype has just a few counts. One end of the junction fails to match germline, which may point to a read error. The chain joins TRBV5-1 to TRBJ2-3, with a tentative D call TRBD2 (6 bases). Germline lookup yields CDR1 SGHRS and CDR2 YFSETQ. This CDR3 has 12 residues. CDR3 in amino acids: CASSREREPTHF. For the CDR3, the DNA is TGCGCCAGCAGCCGGGAGAGGGAGCCCACCCATTTT.

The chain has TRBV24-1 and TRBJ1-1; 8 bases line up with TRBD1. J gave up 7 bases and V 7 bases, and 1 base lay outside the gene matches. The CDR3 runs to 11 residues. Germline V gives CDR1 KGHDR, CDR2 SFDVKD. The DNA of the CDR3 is TGTGCCACCAGCGACAGGGGTGAAGCTTTCTTT. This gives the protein CATSDRGEAFF.

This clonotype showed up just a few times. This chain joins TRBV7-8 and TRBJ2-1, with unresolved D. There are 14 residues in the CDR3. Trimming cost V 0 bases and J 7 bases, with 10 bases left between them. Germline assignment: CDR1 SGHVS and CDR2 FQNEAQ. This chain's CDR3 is CASSLAWLGNEQFF. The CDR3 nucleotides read TGTGCCAGCAGCTTAGCCTGGCTAGGTAATGAGCAGTTCTTC.

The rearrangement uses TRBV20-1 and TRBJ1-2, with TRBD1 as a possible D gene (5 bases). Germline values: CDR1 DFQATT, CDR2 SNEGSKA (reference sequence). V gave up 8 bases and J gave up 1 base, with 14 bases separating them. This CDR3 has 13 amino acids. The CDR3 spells CSPGGANNYGYTF. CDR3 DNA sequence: TGCAGTCCGGGAGGGGCCAATAACTATGGCTACACCTTC.

This CDR3 reads CASSPLAGTADTQYF. In nucleotides, the CDR3 is TGTGCCAGCAGCCCACTCGCCGGGACGGCAGATACGCAGTATTTT. J is TRBJ2-3 and V is TRBV7-2; D might be TRBD1 or TRBD2, each matching 5 bases. The V gene lost 5 bases and the J gene lost 4 bases, with 16 bases spanning the gap. The V gene's germline CDR1 is SGHTA and CDR2 FQGNSA. This CDR3 spans 15 amino acids.

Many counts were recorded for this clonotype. CDR3 in DNA: TGTGCCGCGAACCCCCCGGGCTCCAGCTACGAGCAGTACTTC. Encoded protein: CAANPPGSSYEQYF. The chain recombines TRBV28 with TRBJ2-7; D gene uncertain. The ends were cut back, 11 bases at V and 3 bases at J, with 20 bases in the middle. The CDR3 runs to 14 residues. CDR1 is MDHEN and CDR2 is SYDVKM in the germline V gene.

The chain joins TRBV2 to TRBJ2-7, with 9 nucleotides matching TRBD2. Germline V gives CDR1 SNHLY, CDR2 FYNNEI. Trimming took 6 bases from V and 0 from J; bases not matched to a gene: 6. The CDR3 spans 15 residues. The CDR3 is CASRRLADSSYEQYF. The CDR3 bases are TGTGCCAGCAGGCGACTAGCGGATAGCTCCTACGAGCAGTACTTC.

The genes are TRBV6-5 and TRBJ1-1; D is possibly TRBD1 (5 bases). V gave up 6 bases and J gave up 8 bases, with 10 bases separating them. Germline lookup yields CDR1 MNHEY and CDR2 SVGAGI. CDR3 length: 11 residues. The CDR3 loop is CASSRAREAFF. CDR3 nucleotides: TGTGCCAGCAGCAGGGCCCGGGAAGCTTTCTTT.

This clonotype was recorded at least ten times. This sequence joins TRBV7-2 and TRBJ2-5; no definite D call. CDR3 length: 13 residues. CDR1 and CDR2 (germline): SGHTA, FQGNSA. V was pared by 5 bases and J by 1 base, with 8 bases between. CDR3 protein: CASSPRIQETQYF. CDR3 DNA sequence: TGTGCCAGCAGCCCCCGGATCCAAGAGACCCAGTACTTC.

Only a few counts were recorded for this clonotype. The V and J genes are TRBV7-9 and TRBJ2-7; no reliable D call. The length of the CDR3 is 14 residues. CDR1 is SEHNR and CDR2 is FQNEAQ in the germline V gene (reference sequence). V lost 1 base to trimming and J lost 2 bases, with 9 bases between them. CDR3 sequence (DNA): TGTGCCAGCAGCTTAGACGCCAGCACCTACGAGCAGTACTTC. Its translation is CASSLDASTYEQYF.

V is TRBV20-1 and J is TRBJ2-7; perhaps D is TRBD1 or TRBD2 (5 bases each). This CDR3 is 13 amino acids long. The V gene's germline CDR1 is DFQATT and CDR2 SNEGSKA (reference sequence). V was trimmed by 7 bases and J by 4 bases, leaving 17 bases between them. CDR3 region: CSGGGQVPYEQYF. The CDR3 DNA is TGCAGTGGAGGAGGACAAGTTCCTTACGAGCAGTACTTC.

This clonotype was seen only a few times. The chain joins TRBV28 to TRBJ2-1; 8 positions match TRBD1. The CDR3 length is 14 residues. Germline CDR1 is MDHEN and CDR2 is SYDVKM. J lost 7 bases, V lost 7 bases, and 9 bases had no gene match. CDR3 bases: TGTGCCAGCAAACCCCCGGACAGGGTGAATGAGCAGTTCTTC. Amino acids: CASKPPDRVNEQFF. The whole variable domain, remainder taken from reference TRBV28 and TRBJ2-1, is DVKVTQSSRYLVKRTGEKVFLECVQDMDHENMFWYRQDPGLGLRLIYFSYDVKMKEKGDIPEGYSVSREKKERFSLILESASTNQTSMYLCASKPPDRVNEQFFGPGTRLTVL.

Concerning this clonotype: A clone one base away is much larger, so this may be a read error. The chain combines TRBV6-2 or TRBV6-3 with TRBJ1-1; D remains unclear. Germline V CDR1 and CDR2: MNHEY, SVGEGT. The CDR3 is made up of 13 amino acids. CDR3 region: CASTIPRNTEASF. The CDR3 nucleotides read TGTGCCAGCACCATCCCACGGAACACTGAAGCTTCCTTT.

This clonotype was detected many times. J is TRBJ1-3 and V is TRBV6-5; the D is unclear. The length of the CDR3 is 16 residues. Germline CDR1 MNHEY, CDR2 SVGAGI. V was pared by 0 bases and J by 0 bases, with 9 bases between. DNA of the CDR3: TGTGCCAGCAGTTACTCCCGGGAATACTCTGGAAACACCATATATTTT. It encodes CASSYSREYSGNTIYF.

The DNA for the CDR3 is TGCGCCAGCAGCCAGGCTCTCAGGCAGCCCCAGCATTTT. Protein sequence: CASSQALRQPQHF. The chain is built from TRBV4-1 and TRBJ1-5; D is ambiguous. V lost 3 bases and J 7 bases, leaving 10 bases between the germline ends. The V gene's germline CDR1 is MGHRA and CDR2 YSYEKL. CDR3 size: 13 residues.

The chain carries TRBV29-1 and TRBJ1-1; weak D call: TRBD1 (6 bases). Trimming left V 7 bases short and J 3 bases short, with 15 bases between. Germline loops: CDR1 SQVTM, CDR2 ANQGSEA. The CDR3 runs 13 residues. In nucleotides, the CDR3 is TGCAGCGCTGGGACAAGTTGGGACACTGAAGCTTTCTTT. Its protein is CSAGTSWDTEAFF.

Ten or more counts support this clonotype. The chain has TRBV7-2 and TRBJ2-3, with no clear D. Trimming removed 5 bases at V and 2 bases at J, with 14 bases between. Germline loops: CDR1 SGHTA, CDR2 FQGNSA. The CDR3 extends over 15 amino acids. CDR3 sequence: CASSGIMAATDTQYF. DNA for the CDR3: TGTGCCAGCAGCGGTATTATGGCGGCCACAGATACGCAGTATTTT.